The 30 T cell receptor beta chains listed next were all sequenced from one sample in a study of CD8 T cells in Susac syndrome. RNA, at roughly 0.5 to 1 ug, was reverse transcribed with random hexamers. TCRdb re-derived calls from the immunoSEQ multiplex PCR reads in MiXCR, one entry per CDR3 protein. Among some 80,000 distinct CDR3 sequences listed, about 93% were seen once. Source material: CD8+ T cells from PBMCs. The receptors originated from a human donor in good health.

The CDR3 loop is CSVEDLTDRPYEKLFF. CDR3 sequence (DNA): TGCAGCGTTGAAGATCTGACAGACCGCCCTTATGAAAAACTGTTTTTT. The V and J genes are TRBV29-1 and TRBJ1-4; tentative D call: TRBD1 (5 bases). Trimming left V 0 bases short and J 6 bases short, with 17 bases between. The CDR3 extends over 16 amino acids. Looked up from germline, CDR1 is SQVTM and CDR2 is ANQGSEA. Together with reference TRBV29-1 and TRBJ1-4, the CDR3 gives the full variable domain: SAVISQKPSRDICQRGTSLTIQCQVDSQVTMMFWYRQQPGQSLTLIATANQGSEATYESGFVIDKFPISRPNLTFSTLTVSNMSPEDSSIYLCSVEDLTDRPYEKLFFGSGTQLSVL.

The V gene is TRBV28, the J gene TRBJ1-1; D possibly corresponds to TRBD1 (5 bases). CDR1 MDHEN and CDR2 SYDVKM come from the germline V gene. The length of the CDR3 is 14 residues. Trimming left V 3 bases short and J 1 base short, with 9 bases between. This chain's CDR3 is CASSFRQKNTEAFF. CDR3 nucleotides: TGTGCCAGCAGTTTTCGACAGAAGAACACTGAAGCTTTCTTT.

This clonotype has a handful of counts. This chain links TRBV11-3 with TRBJ1-1; D gene ambiguous. Trimming left V 2 bases short and J 1 base short, with 5 bases between. Germline-derived CDR1 and CDR2 are SGHNT and YENEEA. The CDR3 extends over 13 amino acids. CDR3 in amino acids: CASSLRENTEAFF. For the CDR3, the DNA is TGTGCCAGCAGCTTACGAGAGAACACTGAAGCTTTCTTT.

The chain joins TRBV20-1 to TRBJ1-2; D uncertain. Germline V lookup: CDR1 DFQATT, CDR2 SNEGSKA (reference sequence). V lost 0 bases to trimming and J lost 4 bases, with 15 bases between them. This CDR3 is 15 amino acids long. This CDR3 reads CSARDITDTIYGYTF. The DNA of the CDR3 is TGCAGTGCTAGAGATATCACAGACACCATCTATGGCTACACCTTC.

This clonotype was found once. V is TRBV19 and J is TRBJ2-7; a weak D match, TRBD2 (6 bases). Germline V lookup: CDR1 LNHDA, CDR2 SQIVND (reference sequence). V was cut by 7 bases and J by 0 bases, with 13 bases left in between. This CDR3 region has 14 residues. As DNA, the CDR3 is TGTGCCAGTAATTGGGAGGTGGGCTCCTACGAGCAGTACTTC. It yields the protein CASNWEVGSYEQYF.

The rearrangement links TRBV5-1 to TRBJ1-3; no reliable D call. V gave up 0 bases and J gave up 1 base, with 8 bases separating them. This CDR3 spans 15 amino acids. The germline V gene encodes CDR1 SGHRS and CDR2 YFSETQ. Here the CDR3 reads CASSLEKASGNTIYF. CDR3 nucleotides: TGCGCCAGCAGCTTGGAGAAGGCGTCTGGAAACACCATATATTTT. Full variable domain (rest looked up from reference TRBV5-1 and TRBJ1-3): KAGVTQTPRYLIKTRGQQVTLSCSPISGHRSVSWYQQTPGQGLQFLFEYFSETQRNKGNFPGRFSGRQFSNSRSEMNVSTLELGDSALYLCASSLEKASGNTIYFGEGSWLTVV.

A remark on this clonotype: Relative to the germline gene, one junction end is altered; a read error may explain this. The rearrangement joins TRBV9 to TRBJ2-5; D may be TRBD1 (6 bases). CDR1 and CDR2 from the germline V gene are SGDLS and YYNGEE. This CDR3 contains 9 residues. CDR3 nucleotides: TGTGCCAGCAGCCCCCACAGGGACTTC. Residues: CASSPHRDF.

This chain connects TRBV6-5 to TRBJ2-3; no clear D gene. There are 15 residues in the CDR3. Germline V gene lookup returns CDR1 MNHEY and CDR2 SVGAGI. V lost 3 bases to trimming and J lost 2 bases, with 12 bases between them. The CDR3 loop is CASSYTSGDTDTQYF. DNA of the CDR3: TGTGCCAGCAGTTATACTTCTGGGGACACAGATACGCAGTATTTT.

The chain uses TRBV27 and TRBJ2-3; D unresolved. The V end was cut by 6 bases, the J end by 0 bases, with 4 bases between. The V gene's germline CDR1 is MNHEY and CDR2 SMNVEV (reference sequence). This CDR3 region has 12 residues. CDR3 sequence (DNA): TGTGCCAGCAGCCCAAGCACAGATACGCAGTATTTT. It specifies CASSPSTDTQYF.

The J gene is TRBJ2-1, the V gene TRBV24-1; no reliable D call. The CDR3 length is 14 residues. Trimming removed 0 bases from V and 8 bases from J, with 10 bases in between. CDR1 and CDR2 from the germline V gene are KGHDR and SFDVKD. CDR3 coding DNA: TGTGCCACCAGTGATTTGAGGGTAGGTGATGAGCAGTTCTTC. Protein sequence: CATSDLRVGDEQFF.

This clonotype was picked up one time. The chain has TRBV4-1 and TRBJ1-2; no clear D. With 1 base removed from V and 4 bases from J, the gap between germline ends came to 10 bases. Germline values: CDR1 MGHRA, CDR2 YSYEKL. The CDR3 totals 14 residues. This chain's CDR3 is CASSQGAQSYGYTF. Written as DNA, the CDR3 is TGCGCCAGCAGCCAAGGGGCTCAGAGCTATGGCTACACCTTC.

This rearrangement joins TRBV27 to TRBJ2-1; D tentatively fits TRBD1 or TRBD2 (5 bases each). The CDR3 is 14 residues long. Germline CDR1 and CDR2: MNHEY and SMNVEV (reference sequence). Trimming left V 3 bases short and J 7 bases short, with 13 bases between. This CDR3 reads CASSLRGAQNEQFF. Written as DNA, the CDR3 is TGTGCCAGCAGTTTGCGAGGGGCGCAAAATGAGCAGTTCTTC.

This clonotype was counted between two and nine times. The V call is TRBV3-1, the J call TRBJ2-2; possibly TRBD2 for D (5 bases). Trimming removed 4 bases at V and 5 bases at J, with 20 bases between. Germline CDR1 reads LGHDT; CDR2 reads YNNKEL (reference sequence). This CDR3 region has 17 residues. The CDR3 DNA is TGTGCCAGCAGCCTCCTGGGGAGACTGGAACTGACCGGGGAGCTGTTTTTT. It encodes CASSLLGRLELTGELFF.

This chain connects TRBV27 to TRBJ1-1, with TRBD1 matching over 9 bases. CDR1 MNHEY and CDR2 SMNVEV come from the germline V gene (reference sequence). This CDR3 contains 13 residues. The V gene end was trimmed by 9 bases and the J gene end by 1 base; junction bases not matched to a gene: 3. For the CDR3, the DNA is TGTGCCAGTCCGGACAGGGGGAACACTGAAGCTTTCTTT. Its protein is CASPDRGNTEAFF.

This rearrangement joins TRBV27 to TRBJ2-1; D might be TRBD2 (5 bases). The CDR3 is 12 amino acids. The germline V and J ends were trimmed by 3 bases and 7 bases, with 7 bases remaining between them. In germline, CDR1 is MNHEY, CDR2 SMNVEV (reference sequence). The CDR3 DNA reads TGTGCCAGCAGTTTTACGGGGAATGAGCAGTTCTTC. Translating it yields CASSFTGNEQFF.

V and J are TRBV6-4 and TRBJ1-5; D is perhaps TRBD1 (5 bases). Trimming removed 6 bases from V and 2 bases from J, with 17 bases in between. CDR3 size: 16 residues. Per the germline V gene, CDR1 is MRHNA and CDR2 is SNTAGT. CDR3 nucleotides: TGTGCCAGCAGCTATCAGAGATTACAGGGCAATCAGCCCCAGCATTTT. Its translation: CASSYQRLQGNQPQHF.

The chain carries TRBV20-1 and TRBJ1-5, with D possibly matching TRBD1 (6 bases). Per the germline V gene, CDR1 is DFQATT and CDR2 is SNEGSKA (reference sequence). This CDR3 comprises 12 residues. V lost 3 bases and J lost 6, with 9 bases in between. DNA of the CDR3: TGCAGTGCTAGGCAGGGGTTTCAGCCCCAGCATTTT. Amino acids: CSARQGFQPQHF.

J is TRBJ1-2 and V is TRBV7-9; 11 nucleotides align to TRBD1. There are 15 residues in the CDR3. V dropped 6 bases and J dropped 7; count of bases not matched to a gene: 10. Germline values: CDR1 SEHNR, CDR2 FQNEAQ (reference sequence). CDR3 sequence reads: CASRPGTGGFFGYTF. Written as DNA, the CDR3 is TGTGCCAGCAGGCCCGGGACAGGGGGATTCTTTGGCTACACCTTC. The full variable domain, in which reference TRBV7-9 and TRBJ1-2 provide the parts outside the CDR3, is DTGVSQNPRHKITKRGQNVTFRCDPISEHNRLYWYRQTLGQGPEFLTYFQNEAQLEKSRLLSDRFSAERPKGSFSTLEIQRTEQGDSAMYLCASRPGTGGFFGYTFGSGTRLTVV.

This chain joins TRBV4-1 and TRBJ1-4; tentatively, D is TRBD1 (6 bases). The V gene lost 0 bases and the J gene lost 7 bases, with 15 bases spanning the gap. The CDR3 has 16 amino acids. The germline V gene encodes CDR1 MGHRA and CDR2 YSYEKL. DNA for the CDR3: TGCGCCAGCAGCCAAGACTATCTACAGGGTTGTGAAAAACTGTTTTTT. Its protein product is CASSQDYLQGCEKLFF.

V usage is TRBV2 and J usage is TRBJ2-3; 12 nucleotides align to TRBD2. Looked up from germline, CDR1 is SNHLY and CDR2 is FYNNEI. V lost 6 bases to trimming and J lost 4 bases; unmatched junction nucleotides: 5. The CDR3 loop spans 15 amino acids. DNA of the CDR3: TGTGCCAGCAGGGCGACTAGCGGGAGCGCAGATACGCAGTATTTT. Translation: CASRATSGSADTQYF.

The chain links TRBV7-9 to TRBJ2-7; either TRBD1 or TRBD2 may supply D (5 bases each). Trimming stripped 5 bases from V and 2 bases from J, with 16 bases between. Germline lookup yields CDR1 SEHNR and CDR2 FQNEAQ (reference sequence). The CDR3 covers 15 residues. This chain's CDR3 is CASSPARGVAYEQYF. In DNA, the CDR3 is TGTGCCAGCAGCCCGGCGAGGGGAGTCGCCTACGAGCAGTACTTC.

V usage is TRBV29-1 and J usage is TRBJ1-2, with 7 bases lining up with TRBD1. Germline CDR1 is SQVTM and CDR2 is ANQGSEA. The CDR3 length is 13 residues. J lost 2 bases, V lost 8 bases, and 8 bases had no gene match. The CDR3 DNA is TGCAGCTCACGAGGGGGACAGAACTATGGCTACACCTTC. Its translation: CSSRGGQNYGYTF.

The genes are TRBV15 and TRBJ2-1, with TRBD2 matching 9 bases. CDR1 and CDR2 from the germline V gene are LNHNV and YYDKDF (reference sequence). The CDR3 loop spans 16 amino acids. The V and J ends lost 0 bases and 5 bases, in that order; junction bases with no gene match: 5. The CDR3 protein is CATSRDRLAVNNEQFF. The DNA of the CDR3 is TGTGCCACCAGCAGAGATCGACTAGCGGTTAACAATGAGCAGTTCTTC.

J is TRBJ2-7 and V is TRBV6-2 or TRBV6-3; D not certain. V shed 2 bases and J shed 6 bases, with 8 bases lying between them. The CDR3 runs to 12 residues. CDR1 MNHEY and CDR2 SVGEGT come from the germline V gene. As DNA, the CDR3 is TGTGCCAGCAGTTACAGCGTCGGCGAGCAGTACTTC. This codes for CASSYSVGEQYF.

The V gene is TRBV7-9, the J gene TRBJ2-3; no definite D call. The V and J ends lost 5 bases and 0 bases respectively, with 12 bases between them. CDR1 SEHNR and CDR2 FQNEAQ come from the germline V gene (reference sequence). The CDR3 length is 15 residues. The CDR3 DNA reads as TGTGCCAGCAGCCTACTATACCCTAGCACAGATACGCAGTATTTT. Its protein is CASSLLYPSTDTQYF.

The CDR3: CASSLVGQNNSPLHF. The CDR3 DNA reads as TGTGCCAGCAGCTTAGTGGGACAGAATAATTCACCCCTCCACTTT. The rearrangement joins TRBV7-2 to TRBJ1-6; 7 bases are shared with TRBD1. There are 15 residues in the CDR3. V shed 1 base, J shed 5 bases, and the junction held 2 bases outside the gene matches. Germline assignment: CDR1 SGHTA and CDR2 FQGNSA.

This clonotype was recorded only once. The chain joins TRBV4-1 to TRBJ2-1; tentatively, D is TRBD1 or TRBD2 (5 bases each). Trimming took 3 bases from V and 16 from J, leaving 22 bases between them. Germline CDR1 is MGHRA and CDR2 is YSYEKL. CDR3 size: 14 residues. CDR3 region: CASSHGIGTNPGFF. The CDR3 bases are TGCGCCAGCAGCCACGGCATCGGGACCAACCCGGGCTTCTTC.

Here the CDR3 DNA reads TGCAGTGCGGCCGGGACAGGGGATCTTTCTGAAGCTTTCTTT. This codes for CSAAGTGDLSEAFF. The rearrangement uses TRBV20-1 and TRBJ1-1; 10 positions agree with TRBD1. Trimming removed 6 bases from V and 6 bases from J; junction bases left unmatched: 10. This CDR3 is built from 14 residues. Germline V lookup: CDR1 DFQATT, CDR2 SNEGSKA (reference sequence).

V gene TRBV27 combines with J gene TRBJ2-7; D might be TRBD1 or TRBD2, each matching 5 bases. Germline V lookup: CDR1 MNHEY, CDR2 SMNVEV (reference sequence). V lost 5 bases, J lost 9 bases, and 17 bases lay in between. The CDR3 contains 13 residues. The CDR3: CASSPTATGSQYV. For the CDR3, the DNA is TGTGCCAGCAGTCCGACAGCAACGGGGTCGCAGTACGTC.

The chain uses TRBV24-1 and TRBJ2-1; D gene unclear. V was pared by 5 bases and J by 4 bases, with 17 bases between. The CDR3 runs 16 residues. The germline V gene encodes CDR1 KGHDR and CDR2 SFDVKD. The CDR3 loop is CATSARDTATYNEQFF. CDR3 bases: TGTGCCACCAGTGCTAGAGACACGGCTACTTACAATGAGCAGTTCTTC.